The 10 T cell receptor beta chains given below trace back to one sample, sequenced in a study of T cell responses to AZD1222 COVID-19 vaccine. Assay: immunoSEQ multiplex PCR; the TCRdb copy retains only in-frame clones and omits some. The sample lists around 120,000 clones, approximately 86% occurring once. Material: peripheral blood, obtained on day 0 of AZD1222 vaccination. The receptors here all came from an adult in good health.

The chain is built from TRBV12-5 and TRBJ2-2; D perhaps matches TRBD2 (6 bases). This CDR3 has 17 amino acids. The V end lost 0 bases, the J end lost 6 bases, and 17 bases lay between the germline ends. CDR1 LGHNT and CDR2 FRNRAP come from the germline V gene. The CDR3, as DNA: TGTGCTAGTGGTTTGGTACATTTGGAGGGTTCGGCCGGGGAGCTGTTTTTT. It specifies CASGLVHLEGSAGELFF.

The V gene is TRBV11-2, the J gene TRBJ1-6; 11 positions match TRBD1. Germline-derived CDR1 and CDR2 are SGHAT and FQNNGV. The CDR3 covers 15 residues. V shed 3 bases and J 7 bases; nucleotides not matched to a gene: 2. Written as DNA, the CDR3 is TGTGCCAGCAGCTTCGGGACAGGGGGAAATTCACCCCTCCACTTT. This codes for CASSFGTGGNSPLHF.

The chain links TRBV12-3 or TRBV12-4 to TRBJ2-1; perhaps D is TRBD1 or TRBD2 (7 bases each). The CDR3 sequence is 13 residues long. Trimming removed 1 base at V and 9 bases at J, with 10 bases between. In DNA form, the CDR3 reads TGTGCCAGCAGTTTAGTCAGGGGGGGTGAGCAGTTCTTC. It yields the protein CASSLVRGGEQFF.

The chain is built from TRBV29-1 and TRBJ1-2; no firm D call. Trimming pared 2 bases from V and 8 bases from J, leaving 18 bases between. Germline assignment: CDR1 SQVTM and CDR2 ANQGSEA. The CDR3 consists of 14 residues. DNA of the CDR3: TGCAGCGTTGAAAGGTCCGACCTGCTGCGAGGCTACACCTTC. Translating it yields CSVERSDLLRGYTF.

V and J are TRBV7-8 and TRBJ1-2; perhaps TRBD1 as D (5 bases). Germline CDR1 and CDR2: SGHVS and FQNEAQ. The length of the CDR3 is 15 residues. V was clipped by 5 bases and J by 4 bases, with 17 bases between them. CDR3 nucleotides: TGTGCCAGCAGCCCTAACCATGGGGCTGGCTATGGCTACACCTTC. Encoded protein: CASSPNHGAGYGYTF.

The J gene is TRBJ2-7, the V gene TRBV7-2; 7 bases agree with TRBD2. The ends lost 0 bases at V and 2 bases at J; junction bases unmatched: 4. This CDR3 comprises 15 residues. Germline V lookup: CDR1 SGHTA, CDR2 FQGNSA. The DNA for the CDR3 is TGTGCCAGCAGCTTAGCCCCGGGAGGTCCCTACGAGCAGTACTTC. Its protein product is CASSLAPGGPYEQYF.

The rearrangement links TRBV5-5 to TRBJ1-5; no clear D gene. The V and J ends lost 0 bases and 5 bases respectively, with 12 bases between them. From germline, CDR1 is SGHKS and CDR2 YYEKEE (reference sequence). The CDR3 consists of 15 residues. CDR3 sequence: CASSLAPTWDQPQHF. In DNA, the CDR3 is TGTGCCAGCAGCTTGGCCCCGACCTGGGATCAGCCCCAGCATTTT.

This clone was seen a single time. The chain is built from TRBV5-1 and TRBJ2-3; D call uncertain. This CDR3 comprises 14 residues. The germline V gene encodes CDR1 SGHRS and CDR2 YFSETQ. Trimming removed 2 bases from V and 1 base from J, with 8 bases in between. The CDR3 bases are TGCGCCAGCAGCTTAAGGAGCGGCACAGATACGCAGTATTTT. This gives the protein CASSLRSGTDTQYF.

V and J are TRBV7-9 and TRBJ2-7; D remains ambiguous. The CDR3 is 16 amino acids. The ends were cut back, 0 bases at V and 4 bases at J, with 16 bases in the middle. Germline lookup yields CDR1 SEHNR and CDR2 FQNEAQ (reference sequence). Here the CDR3 reads CASSLAPQRSSYEQYF. The CDR3 DNA follows: TGTGCCAGCAGCTTAGCACCCCAGCGCAGTAGTTACGAGCAGTACTTC.

For this clone: This sample includes further DNA sequences coding for the same CDR3. The chain has TRBV24-1 and TRBJ2-3; TRBD1 agrees at 10 bases. V lost 2 bases and J lost 2; bases outside the gene matches: 3. The CDR3 covers 16 residues. In germline, CDR1 is KGHDR, CDR2 SFDVKD. The DNA for the CDR3 is TGTGCCACCAGTGATTCAGGGACAGGGGTCACAGATACGCAGTATTTT. Translated: CATSDSGTGVTDTQYF.